What follows describes a single TCR beta chain. This sample was included in a study of control samples from healthy donors and cancer patients. Data came from immunoSEQ multiplex PCR; TCRdb stores just in-frame clones and leaves some out. The table has approximately 160,000 clones, 85% to 95% seen once. CDR1 and CDR2 from the germline V gene are SGHVS and FQNEAQ. Trimming left V 0 bases short and J 8 bases short, with 17 bases between. CDR3 length equals 15 residues. This sequence joins TRBV7-8 and TRBJ2-7; D perhaps matches TRBD1 (6 bases). The TCR originated in a woman aged 18-35 years in good health. The sequencing input was blood. The CDR3 DNA reads as TGTGCCAGCAGCTTAGCCCCTGACTTGGGGGCACAGCAGTACTTC. It encodes CASSLAPDLGAQQYF.